This T cell receptor (beta chain) was retrieved from a study of blood T cell repertoires in COVID-19 (dated by TCRdb to the early 2020s). In the study overall: The collaborator samples originated in the United States, Italy and Spain and spanned the acute and convalescent phases of COVID-19. The material from the prospective study consisted of cDNA or gDNA derived from T cells, B-cell-depleted T cells, or PBMCs. The dataset comprised deeply sampled blood TCRbeta repertoires from subjects exposed to, actively infected with, or recovered from COVID-19. The repertoires were released in a freely available public database meant as a resource for research on the immune response to SARS-CoV-2. Samples were obtained from the ongoing ImmuneRACE study (first 160 participants) and from 1,254 subjects provided by 6 global collaborators. Sample metadata almost always included a de-identified subject ID, COVID-19 status, age in years and sex. Where HLA class I and class II types were available, the types were taken from metadata supplied by the sample provider, not from assay-based typing. Study-wide conclusions, independent of this receptor: The quantity of clinical and demographic metadata differed by source and by participant and was supplied without curation.

Regarding this clone: Which antigen it targets is not known. Per-base qualities were not stored, and no clone one base away is much larger.

V is reduced by 7 bases and J by 5 bases, leaving a spacing of 16 bases between them. The CDR3 holds 14 amino acids from the cysteine to the phenylalanine. The entry retains the CDR3 DNA only, 42 bases that are in frame from base 1. The collaborating institutions used their own protocols to collect whole blood in K2EDTA tubes. For TCRbeta analysis, collaborators shipped samples as frozen whole blood, isolated PBMCs, or DNA extracted from either of those sample types. TCRbeta CDR3 regions were amplified from genomic DNA by means of the immunoSEQ Assay, a bias-controlled multiplex PCR. For the original study's pipeline: Nucleated cell counts per sample were estimated from amplification of reference gene primers within the assay. Sequence reads were collapsed and filtered to measure the absolute abundance of every unique TCRbeta CDR3 rearrangement. Productive Simpson clonality was computed per sample as the square root of Simpson's diversity index over productive rearrangements. Here the immuneACCESS table is served through TCRdb, limited to in-frame sequences with V and J called. Missing clones are a known gap in these copies; in checked studies unresolved V genes cover under half, and the rest lacks a known reason. The V and J calls and the clone size are those of that table, but D and trimming were determined from the DNA. The sample data list 100,000 to 110,000 clones, and just under 80% of these were observed just once. The ten largest clones add up to 9% to 14% of the sample.

The V gene is TRBV23-1 and the J gene is TRBJ2-3; possibly the D gene is TRBD1, per 6 matching bases. TRBV23-1 is known as an ORF, though its function is uncertain. The specimen sequenced was peripheral blood. The clonotype was recovered from a woman in her 70s with acute or convalescent COVID-19. The nucleotide sequence reads as follows: TGCGCCAGCACCCCGGACAGAAAAGGAGATACGCAGTATTTT. It codes for CASTPDRKGDTQYF.